This TCR beta chain was captured in a study of T-cell reconstitution after alpha-beta-depleted transplantation in children. This clonotype was observed a few times. As it was prepared, the TCRbeta library received unique molecular identifiers. From the PCR reads, TCRdb called clonotypes with MiXCR, one entry per CDR3 protein. Of about 400,000 distinct CDR3 sequences listed, roughly 14% are singletons. The source was PBMCs, collected from the stem cell graft. The source is a human donor who donated a stem cell graft to a child with Fanconi anemia.

CDR3 residues: CASSPTMDRTMNYGYTF. Written as DNA, the CDR3 is TGTGCCAGCAGCCCGACCATGGACAGGACTATGAACTATGGCTACACCTTC. The V and J genes are TRBV11-2 and TRBJ1-2; 7 positions match TRBD1. Germline CDR1 is SGHAT and CDR2 is FQNNGV. The CDR3 has 17 amino acids. V gave up 5 bases and J gave up 2 bases; unmatched junction bases: 14.